One and the same sample provided the 32 T cell receptor beta chains below, sequenced in a study of T cell responses to AZD1222 COVID-19 vaccine. The assay was immunoSEQ multiplex PCR, and TCRdb's table has in-frame clones only and misses some. This sample yields fewer than 130,000 clones, of which around 90% are seen a single time; roughly 1.1% belongs to the top ten. The specimen comprised peripheral blood, sampled on day 0 of AZD1222 vaccination. The receptors stem from an adult in good health.

The chain employs TRBV4-3 and TRBJ1-2; perhaps TRBD1 as D (6 bases). CDR1 is LGHNA and CDR2 is YSLEER in the germline V gene. This CDR3 is built from 15 residues. V was clipped by 3 bases and J by 2 bases, with 13 bases between them. CDR3 nucleotides: TGCGCCAGCAGCCAGGGGGCAGGGACCAACTATGGCTACACCTTC. Encoded protein: CASSQGAGTNYGYTF.

This chain links TRBV18 with TRBJ1-2; 8 bases are a match to TRBD1. With 2 bases clipped from V and 3 bases from J, the junction kept 2 bases outside the gene matches. Germline CDR1 is KGHSH and CDR2 is LQKENI. This CDR3 is built from 14 residues. The CDR3 loop reads CASSPMDRDYGYTF. CDR3 DNA: TGTGCCAGCTCACCAATGGACAGGGACTATGGCTACACCTTC.

This chain joins TRBV6-1 and TRBJ2-3; 9 bases match TRBD2. The CDR3 spans 15 residues. Losses at the gene ends were 2 bases for V and 4 bases for J; bases not matched to a gene: 4. In germline, CDR1 is MNHNS, CDR2 SASEGT. The CDR3 region is CASSERRGRADTQYF. CDR3 nucleotide sequence: TGTGCCAGCAGTGAAAGGCGCGGGAGGGCAGATACGCAGTATTTT.

This chain joins TRBV7-8 and TRBJ2-2, with 8 nucleotides matching TRBD2. The CDR3 has 16 amino acids. Germline CDR1 SGHVS, CDR2 FQNEAQ. Trimming cost V 7 bases and J 4 bases; bases outside gene matches: 11. CDR3 protein: CASTPRGGGITGELFF. CDR3 DNA: TGTGCCAGCACCCCCCGGGGGGGAGGAATCACCGGGGAGCTGTTTTTT.

V and J are TRBV27 and TRBJ2-7; D is possibly TRBD1 (5 bases). Looked up from germline, CDR1 is MNHEY and CDR2 is SMNVEV (reference sequence). The V and J ends lost 5 bases and 2 bases respectively, with 7 bases between them. CDR3 length: 12 amino acids. The CDR3 sequence: CASSTGPYEQYF. The CDR3 region has the DNA TGTGCCAGCAGTACAGGCCCCTACGAGCAGTACTTC.

The rearrangement uses TRBV27 and TRBJ2-1; 7 bases fit TRBD2. Germline CDR1 MNHEY, CDR2 SMNVEV (reference sequence). V lost 2 bases and J lost 7; bases outside the gene matches: 8. This CDR3 region has 15 residues. CDR3 coding DNA: TGTGCCAGCAGTTTAGGAGCGGGAAGAACGAATGAGCAGTTCTTC. It codes for CASSLGAGRTNEQFF.

This chain uses TRBV9 with TRBJ1-6; no clear D. The CDR3 contains 12 residues. Germline V gene sequence: CDR1 SGDLS, CDR2 YYNGEE. Trimming pared 3 bases from V and 7 bases from J, leaving 5 bases between. CDR3 protein: CASSAENSPLHF. CDR3 coding DNA: TGTGCCAGCAGCGCAGAGAATTCACCCCTCCACTTT.

This sequence joins TRBV24-1 and TRBJ1-4; 10 positions match TRBD1. CDR3 length: 16 amino acids. Germline V gene data show CDR1 as KGHDR and CDR2 as SFDVKD. J was trimmed by 7 bases and V by 2 bases; bases with no gene match: 6. The CDR3 DNA follows: TGTGCCACCAGTGATTCCCGACAGGGGGCGGCTGAAAAACTGTTTTTT. Translated, it gives CATSDSRQGAAEKLFF.

V and J are TRBV6-2 or TRBV6-3 and TRBJ2-7; D is undetermined. The germline V gene encodes CDR1 MNHEY and CDR2 SVGEGT. The V gene lost 6 bases and the J gene lost 0 bases, with 12 bases spanning the gap. The CDR3 consists of 14 residues. The CDR3 region is CASSPRRTSYEQYF. For the CDR3, the DNA is TGTGCCAGCAGCCCCCGACGGACCTCCTACGAGCAGTACTTC.

This chain connects TRBV27 to TRBJ1-2, with D uncertain. Germline V gene data show CDR1 as MNHEY and CDR2 as SMNVEV (reference sequence). V dropped 3 bases and J dropped 4 bases, with 12 bases sitting between them. The CDR3 runs 14 residues. Here the CDR3 reads CASSFNIDLYGYTF. The CDR3, as DNA: TGTGCCAGCAGTTTTAATATCGACCTCTATGGCTACACCTTC.

The chain is built from TRBV5-1 and TRBJ2-3, with 14 bases identical to TRBD2. The CDR3 has 16 residues. J gave up 3 bases and V 4 bases, and 4 bases lay outside the gene matches. The V gene's germline CDR1 is SGHRS and CDR2 YFSETQ. The CDR3 nucleotides read TGCGCCAGCAGCAAGACTAGCGGGGGGGCAACAGATACGCAGTATTTT. It translates to CASSKTSGGATDTQYF.

With respect to this clone: Its ends do not fully match the called genes, so a read error is possible. The chain links TRBV6-5 to TRBJ1-3; D may be TRBD1 (5 bases). This CDR3 is built from 14 residues. Per the germline V gene, CDR1 is MNHEY and CDR2 is SVGAGI. The CDR3 DNA follows: TGTGCCAGCAGATACCAAACAGGTGGAGACACCATATATTTT. It is translated as CASRYQTGGDTIYF.

J is TRBJ1-1 and V is TRBV9, with no clear D. Germline V gives CDR1 SGDLS, CDR2 YYNGEE. The germline V and J ends were trimmed by 3 bases and 2 bases, with 11 bases remaining between them. The CDR3 has 14 amino acids. Here the CDR3 reads CASSASTANTEAFF. CDR3 nucleotide sequence: TGTGCCAGCAGCGCCTCGACGGCTAACACTGAAGCTTTCTTT.

This rearrangement joins TRBV12-3 or TRBV12-4 to TRBJ2-1; 7 bases align to TRBD2. This CDR3 region has 13 residues. V lost 7 bases, J lost 3 bases, and 3 bases stayed unmatched. In DNA form, the CDR3 reads TGTGCCAGCAAGCCTAGCGGCTACAATGAGCAGTTCTTC. This gives the protein CASKPSGYNEQFF.

V gene TRBV18 combines with J gene TRBJ1-4; TRBD1 is a possible D gene (5 bases). Germline loops: CDR1 KGHSH, CDR2 LQKENI. Trimming took off 5 bases at V and 4 bases at J, with 8 bases between the two ends. This CDR3 spans 13 amino acids. CDR3 loop: CASSRDVNEKLFF. The CDR3 region has the DNA TGTGCCAGCTCAAGGGACGTTAATGAAAAACTGTTTTTT.

The chain's CDR3 is CASSQEGAGETQYF. In DNA form, the CDR3 reads TGTGCCAGCAGCCAAGAGGGGGCTGGGGAGACCCAGTACTTC. The chain couples TRBV3-1 (or the pseudogene TRBV3-2) to TRBJ2-5; D is possibly TRBD1 (6 bases). Deletions cut 0 bases from V and 5 bases from J, with 10 bases between. This CDR3 region has 14 residues. Germline loops: CDR1 LGHDT, CDR2 YNNKEL (reference sequence).

This clone has just a few counts. V usage is TRBV3-1 (or the pseudogene TRBV3-2) and J usage is TRBJ1-2; D is uncertain. The V gene's germline CDR1 is LGHDT and CDR2 YNNKEL (reference sequence). The V end was cut by 2 bases, the J end by 7 bases, with 8 bases between. This CDR3 region has 12 residues. The CDR3 DNA is TGTGCCAGCAGCCAACTCGGGAGTGGCTACACCTTC. Its translation: CASSQLGSGYTF.

This clone was found once. This chain joins TRBV11-2 and TRBJ2-7, with D unresolved. Germline V gene lookup returns CDR1 SGHAT and CDR2 FQNNGV. There are 11 residues in the CDR3. With 5 bases removed from V and 6 bases from J, the gap between germline ends came to 8 bases. In DNA, the CDR3 is TGTGCCAGCAGCCCGAACACCGAGCAGTACTTC. It encodes CASSPNTEQYF.

CDR3 nucleotides: TGTACGGGACAGGGAAAAAACACTGAAGCTTTCTTT. Amino acid sequence: CTGQGKNTEAFF. This chain connects TRBV30 to TRBJ1-1; TRBD1 agrees at 9 bases. CDR1 is GTSNPN, CDR2 SVGIG, per germline (reference sequence). The CDR3 runs 12 residues.

The rearrangement joins TRBV30 to TRBJ1-5, with 12 bases lining up with TRBD1. J gave up 6 bases and V 3 bases, and 6 bases lay outside the gene matches. The CDR3 is 15 amino acids. Germline V lookup: CDR1 GTSNPN, CDR2 SVGIG (reference sequence). The CDR3 nucleotides read TGTGCCTGGAGGAGGGGGACAGGGGGCACTCAGCCCCAGCATTTT. It encodes CAWRRGTGGTQPQHF.

The chain has TRBV6-2 or TRBV6-3 and TRBJ1-2; no firm D call. Germline loops: CDR1 MNHEY, CDR2 SVGEGT. V lost 5 bases to trimming and J lost 7 bases, with 11 bases between them. This CDR3 is built from 12 residues. The DNA of the CDR3 is TGTGCCAGCAGTCCCAACGGCCGTGGCTACACCTTC. Translating it yields CASSPNGRGYTF.

The V and J genes are TRBV4-1 and TRBJ1-4; 7 bases align to TRBD1. The V gene end was trimmed by 3 bases and the J gene end by 5 bases; junction bases not matched to a gene: 3. Germline assignment: CDR1 MGHRA and CDR2 YSYEKL. This CDR3 region has 14 residues. The CDR3 sequence: CASSQMTGNEKLFF. CDR3 bases: TGCGCCAGCAGCCAGATGACAGGGAATGAAAAACTGTTTTTT.

The V call is TRBV20-1, the J call TRBJ1-2; the D is unclear. Trimming took 3 bases from V and 6 from J, leaving 8 bases between them. The CDR3 consists of 11 residues. Germline V gives CDR1 DFQATT, CDR2 SNEGSKA (reference sequence). CDR3 nucleotide sequence: TGCAGTGCTAGTATGAATGATGGCTACACCTTC. It encodes CSASMNDGYTF.

The J gene is TRBJ1-1, the V gene TRBV6-5, with D unclear. The CDR3 spans 15 residues. CDR1 is MNHEY, CDR2 SVGAGI, per germline. The V and J ends lost 5 bases and 4 bases respectively, with 17 bases between them. DNA of the CDR3: TGTGCCAGCAGTCCCGGGGAGGGATGGATCACTGAAGCTTTCTTT. Protein product: CASSPGEGWITEAFF.

The chain uses TRBV7-9 and TRBJ2-2, with 7 positions matching TRBD2. V gave up 6 bases and J gave up 3 bases; unmatched junction bases: 7. CDR1 and CDR2 from the germline V gene are SEHNR and FQNEAQ (reference sequence). The CDR3 has 15 amino acids. The CDR3 bases are TGTGCCAGCAGTCCTGCGGGGGTACACACCGGGGAGCTGTTTTTT. This sequence encodes CASSPAGVHTGELFF.

The chain joins TRBV7-8 to TRBJ1-5; TRBD1 is a possible D gene (6 bases). CDR1 and CDR2 from the germline V gene are SGHVS and FQNEAQ. The CDR3 totals 15 residues. The V and J ends lost 4 bases and 7 bases respectively, with 17 bases between them. The CDR3 region is CASSSLGGADQPQHF. The CDR3 DNA reads as TGTGCCAGCAGCTCCCTGGGGGGGGCGGACCAGCCCCAGCATTTT.

Here the CDR3 reads CASSMGRGGHQPQHF. The CDR3 nucleotides read TGTGCCAGTAGTATGGGCAGGGGAGGTCATCAGCCCCAGCATTTT. The rearrangement joins TRBV19 to TRBJ1-5; possibly TRBD1 for D (6 bases). The CDR3 is made up of 15 amino acids. V shed 3 bases and J shed 5 bases, with 14 bases lying between them. Germline CDR1 and CDR2: LNHDA and SQIVND (reference sequence).

V is TRBV30 and J is TRBJ1-1; D not certain. The CDR3 spans 13 residues. V lost 2 bases, J lost 7 bases, and 14 bases lay in between. Germline V gene lookup returns CDR1 GTSNPN and CDR2 SVGIG (reference sequence). CDR3 nucleotide sequence: TGTGCCTGGAGTCCCGGGCCCTCGGGTGAAGCTTTCTTT. Translating gives CAWSPGPSGEAFF.

The V call is TRBV28, the J call TRBJ2-7, with D unclear. The CDR3 covers 14 residues. The V end was cut by 4 bases, the J end by 4 bases, with 14 bases between. From germline, CDR1 is MDHEN and CDR2 SYDVKM. The CDR3 nucleotides read TGTGCCAGCAGTTCGAGTGGCACATTATACGAGCAGTACTTC. Translated, it gives CASSSSGTLYEQYF.

The chain employs TRBV6-1 and TRBJ2-1; D is undetermined. Deletions cut 1 base from V and 2 bases from J, with 15 bases between. Germline V lookup: CDR1 MNHNS, CDR2 SASEGT. This CDR3 has 17 amino acids. The CDR3: CASSEDPDKRTYNEQFF. The CDR3 DNA is TGTGCCAGCAGTGAAGACCCAGATAAACGTACCTACAATGAGCAGTTCTTC.

This chain connects TRBV30 to TRBJ1-6, with no clear D. Trimming removed 0 bases from V and 9 bases from J, with 12 bases in between. Germline lookup yields CDR1 GTSNPN and CDR2 SVGIG (reference sequence). CDR3 length equals 14 residues. CDR3 residues: CAWSVAGTASPLHF. Written as DNA, the CDR3 is TGTGCCTGGAGTGTCGCCGGAACGGCTTCACCCCTCCACTTT.

The V and J genes are TRBV6-2 or TRBV6-3 and TRBJ2-1; no clear D. In germline, CDR1 is MNHEY, CDR2 SVGEGT. Trimming cost V 6 bases and J 2 bases, with 17 bases left between them. CDR3 size: 16 residues. In DNA, the CDR3 is TGTGCCAGCAGCCTCCGGGTGGCGCTACCCTACAATGAGCAGTTCTTC. Its protein is CASSLRVALPYNEQFF.